The T cell receptor (beta chain) under discussion was sequenced for a study of T cells after yellow fever vaccination. Overall study: CD3, CD45RA, CCR7 and CD95 guided sorting of the EM, EMRA, CM and Tscm memory subsets.

Study-level findings and limits: The sorted memory subsets sampled on day 0 contained almost no detectable vaccine-responding clonotypes. Most primary-vaccination clones reappeared after the booster (approximately 95% CD4, roughly 88% CD8).

The V end lost 2 bases, the J end lost 3 bases, and 14 bases lay between the germline ends. This CDR3 region has 16 residues. Germline loops: CDR1 SGHRS, CDR2 YFSETQ. This clonotype was detected many times. TCRdb re-called the 5' RACE reads through MiXCR, storing one row per CDR3 protein. Of tens of thousands of distinct CDR3 sequences in the sample, less than 5.5% are singletons; the top ten hold around 19%. The clonotype was recovered from a man between 18 and 35 years old who received the YFV17D yellow fever vaccine. The genes are TRBV5-1 and TRBJ2-2, with TRBD2 as a possible D gene (6 bases). The input for sequencing was PBMCs, either bulk or a sorted T-cell subset (CD4+, CD8+, memory, or dextramer-sorted; not recorded which), taken roughly 45 days after the first yellow fever vaccination. The CDR3, as DNA: TGCGCCAGCAGCTTTAGTTCGGGAGTCGACACCGGGGAGCTGTTTTTT. As protein: CASSFSSGVDTGELFF.